This is a list of T cell receptor beta chains from one sample in a study of cytomegalovirus exposure and HLA in healthy donors. Generated by immunoSEQ multiplex PCR, the TCRdb table keeps only in-frame clones and is missing some. This sample carries about 120,000 clones, 55% to 75% of them seen once, and the ten largest clones take approximately 8.2%. The sequenced sample consisted of PBMCs. The receptors derive from a woman in her thirties or forties in good health and CMV-seropositive. The CDR3 runs from the conserved cysteine through the conserved F or W. Fields, in order: D gene, V gene, clone size, J gene, CDR3 DNA, CDR3 protein. A D gene is named only where the DNA matches it firmly. Size is stated for part of the rows, as once, few or many counts, or as a class when the clone is expanded.

>-|TRBV28|-|TRBJ2-7
TGTGCCAGCAGCCGTACCCCAGCAGGATCCTACGAGCAGTACTTC
CASSRTPAGSYEQYF
>-|TRBV10-3|-|TRBJ2-5
TGTGCCATCAGTGAAACTCTTGAGACCCAGTACTTC
CAISETLETQYF
>-|TRBV5-4|-|TRBJ1-4
TGTGCCAGCAGCTTGACGGGATCAACTAATGAAAAACTGTTTTTT
CASSLTGSTNEKLFF
>-|TRBV7-2|-|TRBJ2-7
TGTGCCAGCAGCTCAACTTCGAGCTCCTACGAGCAGTACTTC
CASSSTSSSYEQYF
>TRBD1|TRBV7-6|-|TRBJ2-3
TGTGCCAGCAGCCTGCCGGGACAGGGTACAGATACGCGGTATTTT
CASSLPGQGTDTRYF
>-|TRBV29-1|-|TRBJ2-5
TGCAGCGTTGGCGGTACCGCGGAGACCCAGTACTTC
CSVGGTAETQYF
>TRBD1|TRBV19|few|TRBJ1-2
TGTGCCAGTAGTATGGCCGCCGGGACAGGGGGCTATGGCTACACCTTC
CASSMAAGTGGYGYTF
>-|TRBV5-6|once|TRBJ1-1
TGTGCCAGCATCCAGGGTCTCGGCACTGAAGCTTTCTTT
CASIQGLGTEAFF
>-|TRBV27|-|TRBJ1-2
TGTGCCAGCAGTTTAGGGCAGAACTATGGCTACACCTTC
CASSLGQNYGYTF
>-|TRBV6-1|-|TRBJ2-7
TGTGCCAGCAGTGAAGCGCTGGCTTCCTACGAGCAGTACTTC
CASSEALASYEQYF
>-|TRBV7-6|-|TRBJ2-2
TGTGCCAGCAGCTTAAAGGGAGGCCTTTCCGGGGAGCTGTTTTTT
CASSLKGGLSGELFF
>-|TRBV2|few|TRBJ2-7
TGTGCCAGCAGTGAAACGCGTTACGAGCAGTACTTC
CASSETRYEQYF
>-|TRBV21-1|-|TRBJ1-1
TGTGCCAGCAGCCCCCCGGGACACCGTGAAGCTTTCTTT
CASSPPGHREAFF
>TRBD1|TRBV5-4|few|TRBJ1-2
TGTGCCAGCAGCTTAAGAGACAGGGGTGGCTACACCTTC
CASSLRDRGGYTF